This T cell receptor beta chain was sequenced for a study of cytotoxic CD8 clonotypes in ibrutinib-treated CLL. Looking at the study overall: After a median of around 70 months, about 14 patients stayed remitted and some 12 progressed; responses had been partial in around 24 and complete in 2. Response sampling took place at median around 12 months of treatment, range 6 to 36. Mean productive templates were 255,043; mean productive rearrangements were around 91,000. Overall study findings and caveats: Before falling back toward baseline at progression, clonality had risen at the time of ibrutinib response.

The germline gives CDR1 SGHNT, CDR2 YYREEE (reference sequence). The CDR3 consists of 16 residues. J was trimmed by 1 base and V by 3 bases; bases with no gene match: 6. Concerning this clone: Its target is unknown.

Repertoires were generated with immunoSEQ multiplex PCR, while TCRdb's copy carries only in-frame clones and drops some. Counted here are over 250,000 clones, 76% occurring once; the ten biggest clones make up around 5.1%. The receptor's source is a human donor with chronic lymphocytic leukemia. Sequences were derived from PBMCs, sampled at disease progression, from a patient treated with ibrutinib. The rearrangement links TRBV5-4 to TRBJ2-2, with TRBD1 matching over 7 bases. The CDR3 loop reads CASSSRQGVNTGELFF. CDR3 DNA sequence: TGTGCCAGCAGCTCGCGACAGGGTGTGAACACCGGGGAGCTGTTTTTT.